This is a list of T cell receptor beta chains from one sample in a study of OX40 agonist ivuxolimab in advanced cancers. Profiled with immunoSEQ multiplex PCR; TCRdb holds only in-frame clones, not every one. Here the sample spans roughly 80,000 clones, roughly 88% being singletons. Here the sequenced sample was CD4+ or CD8+ T cells sorted from blood, taken in a trial of the OX40 agonist ivuxolimab. These receptors came from an adult with an advanced solid tumor such as melanoma, head and neck, liver or kidney cancer. Each CDR3 is given with its conserved first and last residue. The order of the fields is J gene, clone size, D gene, V gene, CDR3 DNA, CDR3 protein. D genes are given only for firm matches. Expanded clones are given a class, and other clones once, few, many or no size at all.

J: TRBJ1-5
size: .
D: .
V: TRBV19
DNA: TGTGCCAGCAGGACAGGCAATCAGCCCCAGCATTTT
CDR3: CASRTGNQPQHF

J: TRBJ2-1
size: .
D: .
V: TRBV18
DNA: TGTGCCAGCTCACCAAATCGGCCATACTCCTACAATGAGCAGTTCTTC
CDR3: CASSPNRPYSYNEQFF

J: TRBJ1-4
size: .
D: TRBD1
V: TRBV18
DNA: TGTGCCAGCTCATCAATAGGACAGGCGGCGGATGAAAAACTGTTTTTT
CDR3: CASSSIGQAADEKLFF

J: TRBJ2-5
size: .
D: .
V: TRBV5-1
DNA: TGCGCCAGCAGCTTCCGGGGGGCACCCCAAGAGACCCAGTACTTC
CDR3: CASSFRGAPQETQYF

J: TRBJ1-1
size: .
D: .
V: TRBV18
DNA: TGTGCCAGCTCTCAACGGACAGTTGAAGCTTTCTTT
CDR3: CASSQRTVEAFF

J: TRBJ1-5
size: .
D: .
V: TRBV19
DNA: TGTGCCAGTAGTATTCGGGCAGTGCCTTTAATCAATCAGCCCCAGCATTTT
CDR3: CASSIRAVPLINQPQHF

J: TRBJ1-5
size: .
D: TRBD1
V: TRBV18
DNA: TGTGCCAGCTCATTATACAGGGGCTTTGGCAATCAGCCCCAGCATTTT
CDR3: CASSLYRGFGNQPQHF

J: TRBJ1-2
size: .
D: TRBD1
V: TRBV7-2
DNA: TGTGCCAGCAGCTGGACAGGCGGTAATGGCTACACCTTC
CDR3: CASSWTGGNGYTF

J: TRBJ1-3
size: once
D: .
V: TRBV16
DNA: TGTGCCAGCAGCCAACAGGGACACCTTGGAAACACCATATATTTT
CDR3: CASSQQGHLGNTIYF

J: TRBJ1-4
size: .
D: .
V: TRBV7-9
DNA: TGTGCCAGCAGCTTATTGAATCCGGAAAAACTGTTTTTT
CDR3: CASSLLNPEKLFF

J: TRBJ1-2
size: .
D: TRBD1
V: TRBV19
DNA: TGTGCCAGTACCGCCGCTCAAGGGACAGGGCTTGTCTATGGCTACACCTTC
CDR3: CASTAAQGTGLVYGYTF

J: TRBJ2-1
size: .
D: .
V: TRBV5-6
DNA: TGTGCCAGCAGCTTGGGGGGCTGGGCCTACAATGAGCAGTTCTTC
CDR3: CASSLGGWAYNEQFF

J: TRBJ1-2
size: .
D: TRBD1
V: TRBV19
DNA: TGTGCCAGTAGTTCGGGGACAGGGGGCGATGGCTACACCTTC
CDR3: CASSSGTGGDGYTF

J: TRBJ2-7
size: .
D: TRBD2
V: TRBV7-2
DNA: TGTGCCAGCAGCTTAGTGCGGGAGAGGCCCGAGCAGTACTTC
CDR3: CASSLVRERPEQYF

J: TRBJ2-1
size: .
D: .
V: TRBV5-1
DNA: TGCGCCAGCAGCTTGTCAGGTAGCTCCTACAATGAGCAGTTCTTC
CDR3: CASSLSGSSYNEQFF

J: TRBJ1-3
size: .
D: TRBD1
V: TRBV7-8
DNA: TGTGCCAGCAGCCAAGGGACAGGGGGCTTTCCTTCTGGAAACACCATATATTTT
CDR3: CASSQGTGGFPSGNTIYF

J: TRBJ1-1
size: .
D: .
V: TRBV5-1
DNA: TGCGCCAGCAGCCCCGGATCCTTGAACACTGAAGCTTTCTTT
CDR3: CASSPGSLNTEAFF

J: TRBJ1-1
size: .
D: TRBD1
V: TRBV4-1
DNA: TGCGCCAGCAGCCACCTACAGGGGTTGAACACTGAAGCTTTCTTT
CDR3: CASSHLQGLNTEAFF

J: TRBJ2-1
size: .
D: .
V: TRBV9
DNA: TGTGCCAGCAGCGTAGCCGGGTCCCCCTACAATGAGCAGTTCTTC
CDR3: CASSVAGSPYNEQFF

J: TRBJ1-2
size: .
D: TRBD1
V: TRBV13
DNA: TGTGCCAGCAGCCCCGGGACAGCGAACTATGGCTACACCTTC
CDR3: CASSPGTANYGYTF

J: TRBJ1-3
size: .
D: .
V: TRBV4-1
DNA: TGCGCCAGCAGCCAACTCCCCAGGGGCGAGTCTGGAAACACCATATATTTT
CDR3: CASSQLPRGESGNTIYF

J: TRBJ2-5
size: .
D: .
V: TRBV6-5
DNA: TGTGCCAGCAGTTACCGGGGGGCGTACCAAGAGACCCAGTACTTC
CDR3: CASSYRGAYQETQYF

J: TRBJ1-1
size: .
D: TRBD1
V: TRBV7-6
DNA: TGTGCCAGCAGCCGTGGACAGGGGGCGGGTAACACTGAAGCTTTCTTT
CDR3: CASSRGQGAGNTEAFF

J: TRBJ1-3
size: .
D: TRBD1
V: TRBV6-5
DNA: TGTGCCAGCAGTTACGGCACAGGGGGCGGTGGAAACACCATATATTTT
CDR3: CASSYGTGGGGNTIYF

J: TRBJ2-2
size: .
D: .
V: TRBV5-4
DNA: TGTGCCAGCAAACAGGACAGCAACACCGGGGAGCTGTTTTTT
CDR3: CASKQDSNTGELFF

J: TRBJ1-3
size: .
D: .
V: TRBV5-1
DNA: TGCGCCAGCAGCCCACACATTGGAAACACCATATATTTT
CDR3: CASSPHIGNTIYF

J: TRBJ2-7
size: .
D: TRBD2
V: TRBV7-2
DNA: TGTGCCAGCAGCTCCCCGGGGGGGGCCTCCTACGAGCAGTACTTC
CDR3: CASSSPGGASYEQYF

J: TRBJ1-5
size: .
D: .
V: TRBV12-5
DNA: TGTGCTAGTGAGGGGGGAAATAGCAATCAGCCCCAGCATTTT
CDR3: CASEGGNSNQPQHF

J: TRBJ2-1
size: .
D: .
V: TRBV5-4
DNA: TGTGCCAGCAGCCTCGACAGTAGCTCCTACAATGAGCAGTTCTTC
CDR3: CASSLDSSSYNEQFF

J: TRBJ1-6
size: .
D: TRBD1
V: TRBV11-2
DNA: TGTGCCAGCAGCACTCGGACAGGGGAAAATTCACCCCTCCACTTT
CDR3: CASSTRTGENSPLHF

J: TRBJ2-3
size: .
D: TRBD2
V: TRBV7-3
DNA: TGTGCCAGCAGCGATGGACTAGCGGGGGGTGCAGATACGCAGTATTTT
CDR3: CASSDGLAGGADTQYF

J: TRBJ2-7
size: .
D: TRBD2
V: TRBV2
DNA: TGTGCCATCCGACTAGCGGCGTGGGAGCAGTACTTC
CDR3: CAIRLAAWEQYF

J: TRBJ1-2
size: .
D: .
V: TRBV7-2
DNA: TGTGCCAGCAGCTATGTAAATCCTTTTCTCTATGGCTACACCTTC
CDR3: CASSYVNPFLYGYTF

J: TRBJ2-7
size: .
D: .
V: TRBV5-5
DNA: TGTGCCAGCAGTAACGAGGGGGTCCTTCCCTACGAGCAGTACTTC
CDR3: CASSNEGVLPYEQYF